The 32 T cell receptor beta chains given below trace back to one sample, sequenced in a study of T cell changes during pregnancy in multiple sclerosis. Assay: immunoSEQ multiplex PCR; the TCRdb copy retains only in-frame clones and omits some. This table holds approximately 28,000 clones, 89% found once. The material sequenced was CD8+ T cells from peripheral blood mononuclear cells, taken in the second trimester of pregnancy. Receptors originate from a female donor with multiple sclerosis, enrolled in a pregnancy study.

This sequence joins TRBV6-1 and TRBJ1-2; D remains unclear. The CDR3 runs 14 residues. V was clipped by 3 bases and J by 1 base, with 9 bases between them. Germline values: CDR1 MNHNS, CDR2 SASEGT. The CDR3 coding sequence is TGTGCCAGCAGTGAGGGCGGGTTTAACTATGGCTACACCTTC. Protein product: CASSEGGFNYGYTF.

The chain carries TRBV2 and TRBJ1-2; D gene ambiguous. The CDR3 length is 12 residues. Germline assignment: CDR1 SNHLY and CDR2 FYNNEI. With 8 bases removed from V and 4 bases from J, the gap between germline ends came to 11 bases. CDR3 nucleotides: TGTGCCAGCGTTAAGGAGTCCTATGGCTACACCTTC. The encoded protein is CASVKESYGYTF.

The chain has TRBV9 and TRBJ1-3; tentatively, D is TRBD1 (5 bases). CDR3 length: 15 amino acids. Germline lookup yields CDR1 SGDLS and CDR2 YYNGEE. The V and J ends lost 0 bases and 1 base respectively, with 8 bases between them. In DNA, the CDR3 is TGTGCCAGCAGCGTAGCATCAGGGTCTGGAAACACCATATATTTT. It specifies CASSVASGSGNTIYF.

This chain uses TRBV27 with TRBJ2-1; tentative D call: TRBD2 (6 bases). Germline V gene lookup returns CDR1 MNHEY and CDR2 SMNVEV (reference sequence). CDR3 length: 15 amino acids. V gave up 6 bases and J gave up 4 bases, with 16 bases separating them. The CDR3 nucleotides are TGTGCCAGCAGCAAACAGGAGGGACGGTACAATGAGCAGTTCTTC. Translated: CASSKQEGRYNEQFF.

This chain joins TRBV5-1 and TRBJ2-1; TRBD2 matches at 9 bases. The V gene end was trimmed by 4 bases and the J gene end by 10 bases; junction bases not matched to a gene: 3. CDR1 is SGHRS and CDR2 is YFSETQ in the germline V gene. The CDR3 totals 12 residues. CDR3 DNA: TGCGCCAGCAGCCGGACTAGCGCCGAGCAGTTCTTC. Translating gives CASSRTSAEQFF.

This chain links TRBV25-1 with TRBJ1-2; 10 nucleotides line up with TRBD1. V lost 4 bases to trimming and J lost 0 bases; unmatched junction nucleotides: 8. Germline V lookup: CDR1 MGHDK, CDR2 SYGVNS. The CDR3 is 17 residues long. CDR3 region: CASSGLDRGMTNYGYTF. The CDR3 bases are TGTGCCAGCAGTGGCTTGGACAGGGGGATGACTAACTATGGCTACACCTTC.

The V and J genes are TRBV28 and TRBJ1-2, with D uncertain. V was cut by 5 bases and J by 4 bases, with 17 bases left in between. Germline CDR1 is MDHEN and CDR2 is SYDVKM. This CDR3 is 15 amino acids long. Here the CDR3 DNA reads TGTGCCAGCAGTCCACCCGCGGTGGGAGGCTATGGCTACACCTTC. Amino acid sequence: CASSPPAVGGYGYTF.

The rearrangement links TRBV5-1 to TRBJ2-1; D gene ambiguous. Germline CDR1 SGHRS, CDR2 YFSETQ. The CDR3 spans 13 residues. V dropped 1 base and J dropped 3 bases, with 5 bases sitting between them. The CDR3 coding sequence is TGCGCCAGCAGCTTGCCCAGCTACAATGAGCAGTTCTTC. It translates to CASSLPSYNEQFF.

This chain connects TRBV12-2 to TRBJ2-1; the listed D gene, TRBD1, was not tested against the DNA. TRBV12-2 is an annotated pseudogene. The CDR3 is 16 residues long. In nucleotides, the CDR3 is TGTGCAAGTCGCTCTGACAGGGGGAGCTCCTACAATGAGCAGTTCTTC. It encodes CASRSDRGSSYNEQFF.

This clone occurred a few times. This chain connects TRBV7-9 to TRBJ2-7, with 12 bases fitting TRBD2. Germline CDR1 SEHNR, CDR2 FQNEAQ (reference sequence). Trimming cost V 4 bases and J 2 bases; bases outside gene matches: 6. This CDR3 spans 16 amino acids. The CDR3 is CASSSGTSGRPYEQYF. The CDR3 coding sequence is TGTGCCAGCAGCTCTGGGACTAGCGGGCGACCCTACGAGCAGTACTTC.

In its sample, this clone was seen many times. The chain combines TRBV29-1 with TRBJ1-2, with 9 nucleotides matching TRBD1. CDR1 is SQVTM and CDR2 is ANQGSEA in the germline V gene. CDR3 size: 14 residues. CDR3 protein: CTRTGAPSNYGYTF. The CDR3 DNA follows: TGCACCCGGACAGGGGCCCCTTCTAACTATGGCTACACCTTC. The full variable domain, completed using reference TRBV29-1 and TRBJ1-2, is SAVISQKPSRDICQRGTSLTIQCQVDSQVTMMFWYRQQPGQSLTLIATANQGSEATYESGFVIDKFPISRPNLTFSTLTVSNMSPEDSSIYLCTRTGAPSNYGYTFGSGTRLTVV.

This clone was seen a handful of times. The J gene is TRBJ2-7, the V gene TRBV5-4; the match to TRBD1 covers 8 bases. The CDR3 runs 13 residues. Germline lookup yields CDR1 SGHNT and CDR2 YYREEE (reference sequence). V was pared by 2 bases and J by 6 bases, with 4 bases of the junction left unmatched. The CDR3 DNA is TGTGCCAGCAGCTTAGGGACAGGACGCGAGCAGTACTTC. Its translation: CASSLGTGREQYF.

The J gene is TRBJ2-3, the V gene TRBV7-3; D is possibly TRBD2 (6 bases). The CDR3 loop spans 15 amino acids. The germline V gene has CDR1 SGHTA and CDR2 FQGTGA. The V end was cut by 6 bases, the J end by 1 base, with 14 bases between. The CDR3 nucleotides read TGTGCCAGCAGTTACTCACCGGGAGGCACAGATACGCAGTATTTT. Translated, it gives CASSYSPGGTDTQYF.

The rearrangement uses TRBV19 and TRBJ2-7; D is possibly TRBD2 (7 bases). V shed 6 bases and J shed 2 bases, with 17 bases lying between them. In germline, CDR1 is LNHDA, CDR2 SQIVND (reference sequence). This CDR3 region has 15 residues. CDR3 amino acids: CASSHRSGGTYEQYF. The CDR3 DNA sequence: TGTGCCAGTAGCCATAGGTCGGGGGGCACCTACGAGCAGTACTTC.

DNA of the CDR3: TGTGCCAGCAGCGCCGTAGACAGGGGTGCAGATACGCAGTATTTT. Its translation is CASSAVDRGADTQYF. This chain uses TRBV9 with TRBJ2-3; 8 positions agree with TRBD1. The CDR3 covers 15 residues. Unmatched junction bases numbered 7, after V lost 3 bases and J lost 4 bases. Germline CDR1 is SGDLS and CDR2 is YYNGEE.

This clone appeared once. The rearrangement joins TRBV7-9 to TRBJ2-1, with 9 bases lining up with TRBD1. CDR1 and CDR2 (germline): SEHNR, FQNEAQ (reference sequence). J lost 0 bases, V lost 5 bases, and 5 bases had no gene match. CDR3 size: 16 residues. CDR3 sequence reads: CASSDTGGDSYNEQFF. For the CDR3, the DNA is TGTGCCAGCAGCGACACAGGGGGCGACTCCTACAATGAGCAGTTCTTC.

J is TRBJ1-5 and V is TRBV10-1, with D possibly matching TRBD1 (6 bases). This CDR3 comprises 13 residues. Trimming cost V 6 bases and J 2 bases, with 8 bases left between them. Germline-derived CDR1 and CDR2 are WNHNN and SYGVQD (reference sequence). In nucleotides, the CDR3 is TGCGCCAGCAGACAGGGAGGCAATCAGCCCCAGCATTTT. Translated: CASRQGGNQPQHF.

The DNA of the CDR3 is TGTGCCAGCAGTTTATCAACGGGGAGCTATGGCTACACCTTC. This encodes CASSLSTGSYGYTF. The chain recombines TRBV27 with TRBJ1-2; no clear D gene. This CDR3 spans 14 amino acids. Between the trimmed V and J ends, which lost 0 bases and 4 bases, there was a span of 9 bases. The V gene's germline CDR1 is MNHEY and CDR2 SMNVEV (reference sequence).

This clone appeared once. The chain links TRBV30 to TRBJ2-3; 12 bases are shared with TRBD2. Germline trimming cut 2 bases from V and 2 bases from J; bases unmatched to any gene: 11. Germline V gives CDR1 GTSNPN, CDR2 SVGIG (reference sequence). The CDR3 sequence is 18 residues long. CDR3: CAWSTSLASGRATDTQYF. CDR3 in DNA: TGTGCCTGGAGTACAAGTTTGGCTAGCGGGAGGGCCACAGATACGCAGTATTTT.

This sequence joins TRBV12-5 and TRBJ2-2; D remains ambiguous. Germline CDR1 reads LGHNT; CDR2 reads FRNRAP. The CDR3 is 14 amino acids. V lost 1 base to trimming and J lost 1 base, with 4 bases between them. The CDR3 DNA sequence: TGTGCTAGTGGTTTGGGAGGGAACACCGGGGAGCTGTTTTTT. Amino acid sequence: CASGLGGNTGELFF.

CDR3 nucleotides: TGTGCCAGCAGTTTTTGGCCCTCCTACGAGCAGTACTTC. Its translation: CASSFWPSYEQYF. The chain combines TRBV28 with TRBJ2-7; D remains unclear. Trimming pared 3 bases from V and 0 bases from J, leaving 6 bases between. CDR1 and CDR2 (germline): MDHEN, SYDVKM. CDR3 size: 13 residues. Together with reference TRBV28 and TRBJ2-7, the CDR3 gives the full variable domain: DVKVTQSSRYLVKRTGEKVFLECVQDMDHENMFWYRQDPGLGLRLIYFSYDVKMKEKGDIPEGYSVSREKKERFSLILESASTNQTSMYLCASSFWPSYEQYFGPGTRLTVT.

The CDR3 DNA reads as TGTGCCTCCTTCGGGAAGGGAGAACTGTTTTTT. Translation: CASFGKGELFF. The V and J genes are TRBV27 and TRBJ1-4; D remains ambiguous. In germline, CDR1 is MNHEY, CDR2 SMNVEV (reference sequence). Trimming took 11 bases from V and 12 from J, leaving 16 bases between them. The length of the CDR3 is 11 residues.

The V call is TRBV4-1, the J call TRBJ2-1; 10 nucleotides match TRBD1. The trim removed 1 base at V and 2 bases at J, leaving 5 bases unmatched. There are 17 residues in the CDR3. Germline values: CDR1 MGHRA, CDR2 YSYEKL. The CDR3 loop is CASSQVRGQGAYNEQFF. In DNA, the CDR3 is TGCGCCAGCAGCCAAGTTCGAGGACAGGGGGCCTACAATGAGCAGTTCTTC.

The CDR3 DNA follows: TGTGCCAGCAGCTTGGCCTTGAGGGCAGGCAAAAACATTCAGTACTTC. Protein sequence: CASSLALRAGKNIQYF. The rearrangement uses TRBV5-5 and TRBJ2-4, with D tentatively TRBD2 (5 bases). The CDR3 length is 16 residues. Germline V gene sequence: CDR1 SGHKS, CDR2 YYEKEE (reference sequence). The V and J ends lost 0 bases and 3 bases respectively, with 13 bases between them.

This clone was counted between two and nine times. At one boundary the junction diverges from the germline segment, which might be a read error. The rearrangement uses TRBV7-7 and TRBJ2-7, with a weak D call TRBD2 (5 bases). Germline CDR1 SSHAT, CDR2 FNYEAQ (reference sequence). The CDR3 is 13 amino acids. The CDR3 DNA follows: TGTGCTAGCAGCTTGGGAGAAGTTTCCGAGCAGTACTTC. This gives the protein CASSLGEVSEQYF.

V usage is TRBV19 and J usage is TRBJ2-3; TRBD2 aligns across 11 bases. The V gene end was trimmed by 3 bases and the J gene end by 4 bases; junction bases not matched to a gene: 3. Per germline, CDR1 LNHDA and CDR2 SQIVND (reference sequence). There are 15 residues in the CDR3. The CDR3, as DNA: TGTGCCAGTAGTATTGGACTAGCGGGTGCAGATACGCAGTATTTT. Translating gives CASSIGLAGADTQYF.

The CDR3 spells CASSRSAVTDTQYF. The CDR3 nucleotides read TGTGCCAGTAGTAGGAGCGCGGTCACAGATACGCAGTATTTT. This rearrangement joins TRBV19 to TRBJ2-3; D is unresolved. Trimming pared 4 bases from V and 2 bases from J, leaving 10 bases between. This CDR3 has 14 amino acids. Germline CDR1 LNHDA, CDR2 SQIVND (reference sequence).

CDR3 coding DNA: TGTGCCAGAACCCCGGTTACAGCCCCGTATGTGAACACTGAAGCTTTCTTT. Translating gives CARTPVTAPYVNTEAFF. The chain uses TRBV2 and TRBJ1-1; D not certain. The V gene's germline CDR1 is SNHLY and CDR2 FYNNEI. V was clipped by 9 bases and J by 0 bases, with 23 bases between them. The CDR3 sequence is 17 residues long. The variable domain in full, with the rest retrieved from reference TRBV2 and TRBJ1-1, is EPEVTQTPSHQVTQMGQEVILRCVPISNHLYFYWYRQILGQKVEFLVSFYNNEISEKSEIFDDQFSVERPDGSNFTLKIRSTKLEDSAMYFCARTPVTAPYVNTEAFFGQGTRLTVV.

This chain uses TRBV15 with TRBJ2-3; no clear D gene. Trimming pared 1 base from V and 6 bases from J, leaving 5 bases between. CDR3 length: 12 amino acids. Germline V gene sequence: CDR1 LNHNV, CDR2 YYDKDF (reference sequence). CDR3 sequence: CATSRVGDTQYF. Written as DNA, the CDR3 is TGTGCCACCAGCAGAGTCGGGGATACGCAGTATTTT.

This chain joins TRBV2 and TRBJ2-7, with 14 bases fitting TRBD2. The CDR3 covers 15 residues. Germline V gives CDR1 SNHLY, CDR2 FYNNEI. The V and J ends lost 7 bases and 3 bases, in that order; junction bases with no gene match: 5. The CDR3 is CASIKGLAGVYEQYF. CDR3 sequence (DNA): TGTGCCAGCATCAAGGGACTAGCGGGAGTCTACGAGCAGTACTTC.

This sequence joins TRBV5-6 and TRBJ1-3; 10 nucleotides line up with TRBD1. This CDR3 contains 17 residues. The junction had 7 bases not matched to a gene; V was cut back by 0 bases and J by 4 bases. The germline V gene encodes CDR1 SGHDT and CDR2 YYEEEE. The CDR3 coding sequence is TGTGCCAGCAGCTTGGGCCCCGGGACAGGGGTAGGAAACACCATATATTTT. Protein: CASSLGPGTGVGNTIYF.

This chain's CDR3 is CASSWALGPGEYGYTF. The CDR3 DNA reads as TGTGCCAGCAGCTGGGCCCTGGGTCCAGGGGAGTATGGCTACACCTTC. V is TRBV7-8 and J is TRBJ1-2; D might be TRBD1 (6 bases). From germline, CDR1 is SGHVS and CDR2 FQNEAQ. Trimming pared 4 bases from V and 5 bases from J, leaving 20 bases between. This CDR3 has 16 amino acids.